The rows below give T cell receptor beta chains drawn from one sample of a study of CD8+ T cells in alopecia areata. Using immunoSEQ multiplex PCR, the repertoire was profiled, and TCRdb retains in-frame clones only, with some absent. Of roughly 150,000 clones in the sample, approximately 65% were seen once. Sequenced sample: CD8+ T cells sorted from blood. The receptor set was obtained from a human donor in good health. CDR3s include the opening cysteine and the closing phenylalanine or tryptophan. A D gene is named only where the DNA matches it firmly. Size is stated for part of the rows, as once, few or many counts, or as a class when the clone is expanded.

CDR3: CASSLARSPGNTIYF; DNA: TGTGCCAGCAGCTTGGCCCGGAGTCCTGGAAACACCATATATTTT; size: -; V: TRBV5-6; J: TRBJ1-3; D: -
CDR3: CASSLLWGPDNEQFF; DNA: TGCGCCAGCAGCTTGCTATGGGGGCCCGACAATGAGCAGTTCTTC; size: -; V: TRBV5-1; J: TRBJ2-1; D: -
CDR3: CASSEPPGGYGYTF; DNA: TGTGCCAGCAGCGAGCCCCCGGGTGGCTATGGCTACACCTTC; size: -; V: TRBV2; J: TRBJ1-2; D: -
CDR3: CASSSSAGYNEQFF; DNA: TGTGCCAGCAGTTCGTCGGCAGGCTACAATGAGCAGTTCTTC; size: few; V: TRBV28; J: TRBJ2-1; D: -
CDR3: CAWSPLAGGNTGELFF; DNA: TGTGCCTGGAGTCCACTAGCGGGAGGGAACACCGGGGAGCTGTTTTTT; size: -; V: TRBV30; J: TRBJ2-2; D: TRBD2
CDR3: CASTTTGGITYEQYF; DNA: TGTGCCAGCACCACGACCGGAGGTATCACCTACGAGCAGTACTTC; size: -; V: TRBV28; J: TRBJ2-7; D: -
CDR3: CSVDYTGELFF; DNA: TGCAGCGTCGACTACACCGGGGAGCTGTTTTTT; size: -; V: TRBV29-1; J: TRBJ2-2; D: -
CDR3: CASSLGGGNQPQHF; DNA: TGCGCCAGCAGCTTGGGCGGAGGGAATCAGCCCCAGCATTTT; size: -; V: TRBV5-1; J: TRBJ1-5; D: -
CDR3: CSASHGSYEQYF; DNA: TGCAGCGCAAGTCACGGGAGCTACGAGCAGTACTTC; size: few; V: TRBV29-1; J: TRBJ2-7; D: -
CDR3: CASSLGSFTGTGGNGYTF; DNA: TGTGCCAGCAGCTTAGGCAGTTTCACCGGGACAGGGGGAAACGGCTACACCTTC; size: -; V: TRBV7-9; J: TRBJ1-2; D: TRBD1
CDR3: CASSFKNADTQYF; DNA: TGTGCCAGCAGTTTTAAGAATGCAGATACGCAGTATTTT; size: -; V: TRBV28; J: TRBJ2-3; D: -
CDR3: CSAREAYEQYF; DNA: TGCAGTGCTAGAGAGGCCTACGAGCAGTACTTC; size: -; V: TRBV20-1; J: TRBJ2-7; D: -
CDR3: CASSQLEDPGELFF; DNA: TGTGCCAGCAGCCAACTGGAGGACCCCGGGGAGCTGTTTTTT; size: few; V: TRBV2; J: TRBJ2-2; D: -
CDR3: CASSEWGGSEVDTQYF; DNA: TGTGCCAGCAGTGAATGGGGCGGGAGTGAGGTAGATACGCAGTATTTT; size: -; V: TRBV25-1; J: TRBJ2-3; D: TRBD2
CDR3: CASSLGVGTPDVEQFF; DNA: TGTGCCAGCAGCTTAGGAGTAGGGACACCCGATGTCGAGCAGTTCTTC; size: -; V: TRBV11-2; J: TRBJ2-1; D: -
CDR3: CASSVFTGGTEAFF; DNA: TGTGCCAGCAGCGTTTTTACAGGGGGCACTGAAGCTTTCTTT; size: -; V: TRBV9; J: TRBJ1-1; D: TRBD1
CDR3: CSVEDWNSGYNEQFF; DNA: TGCAGCGTTGAAGATTGGAATAGCGGGTACAATGAGCAGTTCTTC; size: -; V: TRBV29-1; J: TRBJ2-1; D: TRBD2
CDR3: CASSLRQGAGELFF; DNA: TGTGCCAGCAGCCTAAGACAGGGAGCCGGGGAGCTGTTTTTT; size: many; V: TRBV4-2; J: TRBJ2-2; D: TRBD1